The clone carrying this T cell receptor beta chain showed up just once. Produced via immunoSEQ multiplex PCR; TCRdb's table is partial and in-frame only. The sample contains around 94,000 clones, under 95% of which appear only once. The data derive from a study of OX40 agonist ivuxolimab in advanced cancers. Study as a whole: Patients undergoing dose escalation presented with hepatocellular carcinoma, melanoma, renal cell or head and neck cancer.

The receptor's source is an adult with an advanced solid tumor such as melanoma, head and neck, liver or kidney cancer. Sequencing used CD4+ or CD8+ T cells sorted from blood, obtained in a trial of the OX40 agonist ivuxolimab.

The CDR3 region has the DNA TGTGCCAGCAGCGTAGCGGGGACAGCCGAATACGAGCAGTACTTC. It is translated as CASSVAGTAEYEQYF. The V gene is TRBV9, the J gene TRBJ2-5; 7 nucleotides agree with TRBD1. The J call may be mistaken, given a closer DNA end match to TRBJ2-7. The CDR3 is 15 amino acids. The V gene's germline CDR1 is SGDLS and CDR2 YYNGEE.